A selection of T cell receptor beta chains follows, all from one sample in a study of blood T cell repertoires in COVID-19. Assay: immunoSEQ multiplex PCR; the TCRdb copy retains only in-frame clones and omits some. Counted here are 150,000 to 200,000 clones, 80% to 90% occurring once; the ten biggest clones make up about 9.7%. The sequenced sample consisted of peripheral blood. These receptors were collected from a middle-aged man with active or convalescent COVID-19. CDR3s include the opening cysteine and the closing phenylalanine or tryptophan. A D gene is named only where the DNA matches it firmly.

>14|TRBJ2-5|TRBV11-2|-
TGTGCCAGCAGCTCCCCACAGGGCCGAGAGACCCAGTACTTC
CASSSPQGRETQYF
>14|TRBJ2-5|TRBV7-2|-
TGTGCCAGCAGCTACCGACTAGGCCAAGAGACCCAGTACTTC
CASSYRLGQETQYF
>13|TRBJ1-1|TRBV7-3|-
TGTGCCAGCAGCCAACAGGAGAACACTGAAGCTTTCTTT
CASSQQENTEAFF
>15|TRBJ1-2|TRBV11-2|-
TGTGCCAGCAGCTTAGATCCCGTGACTATCCGTGGCTACACCTTC
CASSLDPVTIRGYTF
>14|TRBJ2-5|TRBV7-7|-
TGTGCCAGCAGCTTAGCGGGGGGGCTAGAGACCCAGTACTTC
CASSLAGGLETQYF
>15|TRBJ2-7|TRBV6-1|TRBD1
TGTGCCAGCAGTGAAGAGGCAGGGGGCAGGTACGAGCAGTACTTC
CASSEEAGGRYEQYF
>14|TRBJ1-2|TRBV7-9|TRBD1
TGTGCCAGCACCCCGGGACAGGGAAACTATGGCTACACCTTC
CASTPGQGNYGYTF
>13|TRBJ1-5|TRBV6-2/TRBV6-3|TRBD1
TGTGCCAGCAGTAGGACAGGGGTTCAGCCCCAGCATTTT
CASSRTGVQPQHF
>13|TRBJ1-5|TRBV19|-
TGTGCCAGTAGTCAGGGATTCAGTCAGCCCCAGCATTTT
CASSQGFSQPQHF
>14|TRBJ1-3|TRBV9|-
TGTGCCAGCAGCGTAGGACCGGAGGAAAACACCATATATTTT
CASSVGPEENTIYF
>14|TRBJ2-3|TRBV2|-
TGTGCCAGCAGTTTCTACCACAGCACAGATACGCAGTATTTT
CASSFYHSTDTQYF
>16|TRBJ2-1|TRBV6-4|-
TGTGCCAGCAGTGGGACAGAGGCGACCTCCTACAATGAGCAGTTCTTC
CASSGTEATSYNEQFF
>14|TRBJ2-7|TRBV6-5|-
TGTGCCGGAAGACGAGAGACAGTGTCCTACGAGCAGTACTTC
CAGRRETVSYEQYF
>14|TRBJ2-5|TRBV28|TRBD2
TGTGCCAGCATTAGATTCGGGGGGGGCGGGACCCAGTACTTC
CASIRFGGGGTQYF
>15|TRBJ1-1|TRBV28|-
TGTGCCAGCAGTACCCCGGGGGGGGGCAACACTGAAGCTTTCTTT
CASSTPGGGNTEAFF
>13|TRBJ2-3|TRBV14|-
TGTGCCAGCAGCCGACAGGTAAAAGATACGCAGTATTTT
CASSRQVKDTQYF
>17|TRBJ2-3|TRBV5-1|-
TGCGCCAGCAGCCCCGGAAAAGGGCGGGCCAGCACAGATACGCAGTATTTT
CASSPGKGRASTDTQYF
>19|TRBJ2-1|TRBV19|TRBD2
TGTGCCAGTAGTATTTCCGGACTAGCGGGAGTTCTGTCCTACAATGAGCAGTTCTTC
CASSISGLAGVLSYNEQFF
>15|TRBJ2-2|TRBV7-7|-
TGTGCCAGCAGCTTAGCGGACTCCGTCACCGGGGAGCTGTTTTTT
CASSLADSVTGELFF
>11|TRBJ2-7|TRBV12-3/TRBV12-4|-
TGTGCCAGCAGTTTCGCCTACGAGCAGTACTTC
CASSFAYEQYF
>14|TRBJ1-2|TRBV28|TRBD1
TGTGCCAGCAGTTATGAGGGGGCCAACTATGGCTACACCTTC
CASSYEGANYGYTF
>13|TRBJ1-4|TRBV5-4|-
TGTGCCAGCAGCTCCGACACAGGGGAAAAACTGTTTTTT
CASSSDTGEKLFF
>18|TRBJ1-6|TRBV6-6|-
TGTGCCAGCAGCCGAACCGGGACACCAAAGGGCCCTAATTCACCCCTCCACTTT
CASSRTGTPKGPNSPLHF
>14|TRBJ1-1|TRBV25-1|-
TGTGCCAGCAGCGCCAGAGGGATGAACACTGAAGCTTTCTTT
CASSARGMNTEAFF
>15|TRBJ2-7|TRBV28|-
TGTGCCAGCAGCCTTCACGCGGGACGAGTATACGAGCAGTACTTC
CASSLHAGRVYEQYF
>16|TRBJ1-5|TRBV11-2|-
TGTGCCAGCAGCTTAGCGGGTCCGGGGGACAATCAGCCCCAGCATTTT
CASSLAGPGDNQPQHF